This record covers a single T cell receptor (beta chain). Antigen: not known. This sample is drawn from a study of blood T cells in healthy people across ages. Whole-study context: In model experiments, template switching was able to capture about one barcoded beta molecule for every two T cells that were present.

Study outcomes and limitations: Roughly linear declines in TCR beta diversity per million T cells occurred with age. Long-lived donors had more naive CD4+ cells and higher diversity than aged donors. Estimated diversity across one million T cells was deemed an underestimate.

Trimming stripped 6 bases from V and 10 bases from J, with 19 bases between. CDR3 length equals 14 residues. Germline CDR1 is DFQATT and CDR2 is SNEGSKA (reference sequence). The authors ran a second PCR of 7 to 11 cycles using a sample-barcoded 5' primer and a J-beta primer mix. In TCRdb, the 5' RACE reads were re-called with MiXCR into one record per CDR3 protein. This table holds about 1.8 million distinct CDR3 sequences, roughly 50% found once. This sequence joins TRBV20-1 and TRBJ1-6, with D tentatively TRBD1 (5 bases). The clonotype comes from a woman between 40 and 50 years old in good health. The sequenced sample consisted of blood. The CDR3 nucleotides are TGCAGTGCCACGGAGAGGGGTCGAGAGTCACCCCTCCACTTT. The encoded protein is CSATERGRESPLHF.